Below are 22 T cell receptor beta chains sequenced from a single sample in a study of blood T cell repertoires in COVID-19. The data were produced by immunoSEQ multiplex PCR, yet TCRdb's version contains in-frame clones alone and is incomplete. The data hold around 100,000 clones, with roughly 79% observed a single time. Specimen: peripheral blood. The receptors here all came from a man aged 65 to 79 with active or convalescent COVID-19.

The V gene is TRBV6-5, the J gene TRBJ2-2; tentative D call: TRBD2 (7 bases). The CDR3 is made up of 15 amino acids. V was shortened by 2 bases and J by 4 bases, with 11 bases between the two germline ends. The germline V gene has CDR1 MNHEY and CDR2 SVGAGI. Here the CDR3 DNA reads TGTGCCAGCAGTTACCGCGGGGGCAGCACCGGGGAGCTGTTTTTT. As protein: CASSYRGGSTGELFF.

The CDR3 spells CASMESRGYTF. The CDR3 DNA reads TGTGCCAGCATGGAGAGTCGAGGCTACACCTTC. The gene calls are TRBV2 and TRBJ1-2; D gene uncertain. Germline V gives CDR1 SNHLY, CDR2 FYNNEI. The CDR3 has 11 residues. Trimming removed 7 bases at V and 8 bases at J, with 11 bases between.

The V call is TRBV20-1, the J call TRBJ1-2; D may be TRBD1 (5 bases). The CDR3 loop spans 11 amino acids. Per germline, CDR1 DFQATT and CDR2 SNEGSKA (reference sequence). Trimming removed 6 bases from V and 5 bases from J, with 10 bases in between. The CDR3 loop reads CSAYDRYGYTF. As DNA, the CDR3 is TGCAGTGCATACGACAGATATGGCTACACCTTC.

There are a few counts of this clone. The rearrangement joins TRBV5-4 to TRBJ1-4; D is uncertain. This CDR3 contains 14 residues. Trimming stripped 0 bases from V and 4 bases from J, with 7 bases between. CDR1 and CDR2 from the germline V gene are SGHNT and YYREEE (reference sequence). In nucleotides, the CDR3 is TGTGCCAGCAGCTTGGACAGCAATAATGAAAAACTGTTTTTT. Translation: CASSLDSNNEKLFF.

The chain carries TRBV15 and TRBJ1-1; 9 bases align to TRBD1. The CDR3 length is 15 residues. CDR1 and CDR2 (germline): LNHNV, YYDKDF (reference sequence). The junction had 5 bases not matched to a gene; V was cut back by 3 bases and J by 3 bases. The CDR3 nucleotides are TGTGCCACCAGCAGCCTCAGACAGGGGGACACTGAAGCTTTCTTT. Protein sequence: CATSSLRQGDTEAFF.

The chain joins TRBV4-3 to TRBJ2-5, with D possibly being TRBD2 (5 bases). There are 15 residues in the CDR3. V was trimmed by 4 bases and J by 2 bases, leaving 14 bases between them. Germline assignment: CDR1 LGHNA and CDR2 YSLEER. The CDR3 nucleotides are TGCGCCAGCAGCCCCGGGTTAGCGAGACAAGAGACCCAGTACTTC. It translates to CASSPGLARQETQYF.

The chain carries TRBV9 and TRBJ2-2, with 7 bases fitting TRBD1. CDR3 length: 15 residues. J lost 0 bases, V lost 4 bases, and 3 bases had no gene match. Germline V gives CDR1 SGDLS, CDR2 YYNGEE. The CDR3 DNA is TGTGCCAGCAGCCTGGGACAGACGAACACCGGGGAGCTGTTTTTT. Its protein product is CASSLGQTNTGELFF.

The V call is TRBV19, the J call TRBJ2-7; TRBD1 matches at 8 bases. V gave up 7 bases and J gave up 4 bases; unmatched junction bases: 6. The CDR3 has 13 residues. Per the germline V gene, CDR1 is LNHDA and CDR2 is SQIVND (reference sequence). CDR3 in amino acids: CASKAGGDYEQYF. The CDR3 coding sequence is TGTGCCAGTAAGGCAGGGGGCGATTACGAGCAGTACTTC.

This rearrangement joins TRBV15 to TRBJ2-1, with TRBD1 matching 11 bases. Germline values: CDR1 LNHNV, CDR2 YYDKDF (reference sequence). CDR3 size: 15 residues. V lost 0 bases to trimming and J lost 9 bases; unmatched junction nucleotides: 4. The CDR3 DNA reads TGTGCCACCAGCAGAGAGGACAGGGGGCGGGGTGAGCAGTTCTTC. Protein product: CATSREDRGRGEQFF.

This clone was counted only a few times. V and J are TRBV19 and TRBJ1-5; 12 bases match TRBD1. CDR1 is LNHDA, CDR2 SQIVND, per germline (reference sequence). The V and J ends lost 5 bases and 7 bases, in that order; junction bases with no gene match: 6. This CDR3 is built from 15 residues. CDR3 sequence: CASSSGQGAGQPQHF. The CDR3, as DNA: TGTGCCAGTAGTTCGGGACAGGGGGCAGGACAGCCCCAGCATTTT.

This clone was found a few times. The V and J genes are TRBV7-9 and TRBJ1-3; D unclear. The CDR3 contains 13 residues. The germline V gene encodes CDR1 SEHNR and CDR2 FQNEAQ (reference sequence). Here the CDR3 reads CGGVLISGNTIYF. The CDR3 region has the DNA TGTGGTGGAGTTCTTATATCTGGAAACACCATATATTTT.

This clone was seen at least ten times. CDR3 coding DNA: TGCAGCGTTCGCAGGACAGGGGACGAGCAGTACTTC. Translation gives CSVRRTGDEQYF. This chain uses TRBV29-1 with TRBJ2-7, with 9 bases identical to TRBD1. The CDR3 runs to 12 residues. V shed 5 bases and J 5 bases; nucleotides not matched to a gene: 4. Germline CDR1 and CDR2: SQVTM and ANQGSEA.

The V gene is TRBV5-1, the J gene TRBJ1-2; 8 nucleotides match TRBD1. The CDR3 sequence is 14 residues long. Looked up from germline, CDR1 is SGHRS and CDR2 is YFSETQ. Losses at the gene ends were 1 base for V and 5 bases for J; bases not matched to a gene: 4. CDR3 in amino acids: CASSLTTGVYGYTF. CDR3 nucleotides: TGCGCCAGCAGCTTGACGACAGGGGTTTATGGCTACACCTTC.

This clone was counted once. V is TRBV19 and J is TRBJ2-1, with 11 bases fitting TRBD2. This CDR3 comprises 16 residues. After removal of 5 bases from V and 4 bases from J, the junction contained 7 bases not matched to a gene. CDR1 and CDR2 from the germline V gene are LNHDA and SQIVND (reference sequence). The CDR3 region has the DNA TGTGCCAGTAGTCCTCCCCTAGCGGGAGGTTACAATGAGCAGTTCTTC. It encodes CASSPPLAGGYNEQFF. The entire variable domain, with the rest obtained from reference TRBV19 and TRBJ2-1, is as follows: DGGITQSPKYLFRKEGQNVTLSCEQNLNHDAMYWYRQDPGQGLRLIYYSQIVNDFQKGDIAEGYSVSREKKESFPLTVTSAQKNPTAFYLCASSPPLAGGYNEQFFGPGTRLTVL.

This chain connects TRBV18 to TRBJ1-4, with D maybe TRBD1 (5 bases). Germline V gene sequence: CDR1 KGHSH, CDR2 LQKENI. The CDR3 length is 14 residues. With 3 bases removed from V and 8 bases from J, the gap between germline ends came to 13 bases. Here the CDR3 DNA reads TGTGCCAGCTCACCTTTGGGGGGGGACGAAAAACTGTTTTTT. This codes for CASSPLGGDEKLFF.

The chain links TRBV11-1 to TRBJ1-1; no clear D. The CDR3 totals 14 residues. V dropped 4 bases and J dropped 4 bases, with 13 bases sitting between them. Germline V CDR1 and CDR2: SGHAT, FQDESV (reference sequence). The CDR3 region is CASSYPTEITEAFF. CDR3 coding DNA: TGTGCCAGCAGCTACCCCACGGAGATCACTGAAGCTTTCTTT.

The rearrangement uses TRBV6-1 and TRBJ1-6; 8 bases match TRBD1. Germline loops: CDR1 MNHNS, CDR2 SASEGT. This CDR3 contains 15 residues. V shed 2 bases and J 10 bases; nucleotides not matched to a gene: 7. The CDR3 loop reads CASSETGRDRSPLHF. As DNA, the CDR3 is TGTGCCAGCAGTGAAACAGGCAGGGACAGGTCACCCCTCCACTTT.

CDR3 loop: CASRIRGEQFF. The DNA of the CDR3 is TGTGCCAGTAGGATCCGGGGGGAGCAGTTCTTC. V is TRBV11-2 and J is TRBJ2-1; D perhaps matches TRBD2 (6 bases). From germline, CDR1 is SGHAT and CDR2 FQNNGV. Trimming shortened V by 9 bases and J by 10 bases, and 13 bases separated the two germline ends. The CDR3 has 11 amino acids.

This clone showed up just once. The chain links TRBV5-6 to TRBJ1-3; D ambiguous. With 4 bases removed from V and 1 base from J, the gap between germline ends came to 12 bases. CDR1 and CDR2 (germline): SGHDT, YYEEEE. This CDR3 contains 15 residues. Here the CDR3 reads CASSPREGSGNTIYF. The CDR3 DNA sequence: TGTGCCAGCAGCCCCCGAGAGGGATCTGGAAACACCATATATTTT. The variable domain in full, with the rest retrieved from reference TRBV5-6 and TRBJ1-3, is DAGVTQSPTHLIKTRGQQVTLRCSPKSGHDTVSWYQQALGQGPQFIFQYYEEEERQRGNFPDRFSGHQFPNYSSELNVNALLLGDSALYLCASSPREGSGNTIYFGEGSWLTVV.

The chain uses TRBV6-5 and TRBJ1-5; weak D call: TRBD1 (6 bases). Trimming left V 4 bases short and J 3 bases short, with 13 bases between. The V gene's germline CDR1 is MNHEY and CDR2 SVGAGI. This CDR3 comprises 15 residues. The CDR3 is CASSSATGFNQPQHF. The CDR3 nucleotides read TGTGCCAGCAGTTCCGCGACAGGATTCAATCAGCCCCAGCATTTT.

This clone was seen a single time. The chain joins TRBV5-6 to TRBJ2-1; TRBD1 aligns across 8 bases. V lost 2 bases to trimming and J lost 6 bases; unmatched junction nucleotides: 7. The CDR3 loop spans 15 amino acids. Germline assignment: CDR1 SGHDT and CDR2 YYEEEE. CDR3 coding DNA: TGTGCCAGCAGCTTCACAGGGGGGACGACCAATGAGCAGTTCTTC. This translates into CASSFTGGTTNEQFF.

The chain has TRBV18 and TRBJ1-3; 7 positions match TRBD1. Germline CDR1 and CDR2: KGHSH and LQKENI. The CDR3 runs to 16 residues. V shed 5 bases and J 0 bases; nucleotides not matched to a gene: 7. The CDR3 reads CASSEGQPNSGNTIYF. Written as DNA, the CDR3 is TGTGCCAGCTCAGAGGGACAGCCAAACTCTGGAAACACCATATATTTT.